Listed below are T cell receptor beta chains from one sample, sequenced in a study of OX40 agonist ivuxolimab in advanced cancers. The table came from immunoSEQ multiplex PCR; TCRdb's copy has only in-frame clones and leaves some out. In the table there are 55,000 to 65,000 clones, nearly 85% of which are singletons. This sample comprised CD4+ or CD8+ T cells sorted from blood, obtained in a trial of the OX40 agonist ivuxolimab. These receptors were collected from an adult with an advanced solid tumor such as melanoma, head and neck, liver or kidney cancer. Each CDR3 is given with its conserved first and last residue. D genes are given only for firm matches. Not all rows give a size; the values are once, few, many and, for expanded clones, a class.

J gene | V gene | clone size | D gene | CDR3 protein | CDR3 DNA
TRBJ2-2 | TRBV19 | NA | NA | CASRGLDTGELFF | TGTGCCAGTAGGGGGCTGGACACCGGGGAGCTGTTTTTT
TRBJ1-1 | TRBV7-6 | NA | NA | CASSLATGNTEAFF | TGTGCCAGCAGCTTAGCTACGGGGAACACTGAAGCTTTCTTT
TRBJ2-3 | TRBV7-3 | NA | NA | CASSLDRVGTDTQYF | TGTGCCAGCAGCTTAGATCGGGTGGGCACAGATACGCAGTATTTT
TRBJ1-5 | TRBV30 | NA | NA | CAWSTGTYSNQPQHF | TGTGCCTGGTCTACCGGGACCTATAGCAATCAGCCCCAGCATTTT
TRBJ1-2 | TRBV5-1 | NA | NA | CASSMDRANYGYTF | TGCGCCAGCAGCATGGACAGAGCTAACTATGGCTACACCTTC
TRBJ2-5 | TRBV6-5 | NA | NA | CASMRRGGETQYF | TGTGCCAGCATGAGAAGGGGCGGAGAGACCCAGTACTTC
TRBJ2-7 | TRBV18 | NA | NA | CASSPLTDFYEQYF | TGTGCCAGCTCACCGTTGACAGACTTTTACGAGCAGTACTTC
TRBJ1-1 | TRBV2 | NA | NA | CASTQRGNTEAFF | TGTGCCAGCACCCAAAGGGGGAACACTGAAGCTTTCTTT
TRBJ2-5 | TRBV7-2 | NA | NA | CASSRGGETQYF | TGTGCCAGCTCGCGGGGTGGGGAGACCCAGTACTTC
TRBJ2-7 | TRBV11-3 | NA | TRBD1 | CASSPGGGSYEQYF | TGTGCCAGCAGCCCAGGGGGTGGGAGCTACGAGCAGTACTTC
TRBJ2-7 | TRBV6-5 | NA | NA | CATKDSSYEQYF | TGTGCCACGAAGGACAGCTCCTACGAGCAGTACTTC
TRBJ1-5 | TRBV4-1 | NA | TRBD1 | CASSQGRGQGNQPQHF | TGCGCCAGCAGCCAAGGCAGGGGACAGGGCAATCAGCCCCAGCATTTT
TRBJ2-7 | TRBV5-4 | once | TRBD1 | CASSPRQGNDEQYF | TGTGCCAGCAGCCCTAGACAGGGTAACGACGAGCAGTACTTC
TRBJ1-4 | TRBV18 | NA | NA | CASSPAQSPEKLFF | TGTGCCAGCTCACCAGCGCAAAGCCCCGAAAAACTGTTTTTT
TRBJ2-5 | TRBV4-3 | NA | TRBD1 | CASSQATGFSGETQYF | TGCGCCAGCAGCCAGGCGACAGGGTTCTCGGGGGAGACCCAGTACTTC
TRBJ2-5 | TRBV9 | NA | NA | CASSESPTASGTQYF | TGTGCCAGCAGCGAGTCCCCCACAGCCAGTGGGACCCAGTACTTC
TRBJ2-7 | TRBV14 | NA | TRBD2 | CASSRGLAGPYEQYF | TGTGCCAGCAGCCGGGGACTAGCGGGTCCGTACGAGCAGTACTTC
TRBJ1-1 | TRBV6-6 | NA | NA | CASSYSGYTEAFF | TGTGCCAGCAGTTACTCCGGGTACACTGAAGCTTTCTTT
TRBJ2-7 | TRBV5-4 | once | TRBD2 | CASGTSGGAYEQYF | TGTGCCAGCGGTACTAGCGGGGGTGCCTACGAGCAGTACTTC
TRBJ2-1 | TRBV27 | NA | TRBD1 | CASRGQGRAYNEQFF | TGTGCCAGCAGAGGACAGGGCCGGGCCTACAATGAGCAGTTCTTC
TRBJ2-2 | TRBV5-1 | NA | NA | CASSLGKNTGELFF | TGCGCCAGCAGCTTGGGCAAGAACACCGGGGAGCTGTTTTTT
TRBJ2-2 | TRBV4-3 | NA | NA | CASSQEVGANTGELFF | TGCGCCAGCAGCCAAGAGGTGGGGGCCAACACCGGGGAGCTGTTTTTT
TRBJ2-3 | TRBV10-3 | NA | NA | CAISESTRGTDTQYF | TGTGCCATCAGTGAGTCGACGCGGGGAACAGATACGCAGTATTTT
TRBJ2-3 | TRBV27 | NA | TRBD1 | CASSYGQGRDTQYF | TGTGCCAGCAGTTACGGACAGGGCAGGGATACGCAGTATTTT
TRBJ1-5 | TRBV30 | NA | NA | CAWSHGSKSNQPQHF | TGTGCCTGGAGTCATGGGAGTAAGAGCAATCAGCCCCAGCATTTT
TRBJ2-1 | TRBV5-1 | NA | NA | CASSLGQAVQFF | TGCGCCAGCAGCTTGGGGCAGGCCGTGCAGTTCTTC
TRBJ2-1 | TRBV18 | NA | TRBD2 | CASSGGLAGYNEQFF | TGTGCCAGCTCAGGGGGACTAGCGGGATACAATGAGCAGTTCTTC
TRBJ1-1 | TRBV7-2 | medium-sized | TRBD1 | CASSTDRVGRAFF | TGTGCCAGCAGCACGGACAGGGTGGGTAGAGCTTTCTTT
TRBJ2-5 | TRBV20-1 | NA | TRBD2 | CRGAGEETQYF | TGCAGAGGAGCGGGGGAAGAGACCCAGTACTTC
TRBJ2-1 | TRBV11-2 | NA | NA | CASSHNYNEQFF | TGTGCCAGCAGCCATAACTACAATGAGCAGTTCTTC
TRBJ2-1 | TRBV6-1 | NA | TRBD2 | CASGRLARGNEQFF | TGTGCCAGCGGAAGACTAGCCCGGGGCAATGAGCAGTTCTTC
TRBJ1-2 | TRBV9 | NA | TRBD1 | CASSSRTGPVGGYTF | TGTGCCAGCAGCTCAAGGACAGGTCCCGTTGGGGGCTACACCTTC
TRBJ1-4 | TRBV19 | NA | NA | CASSINMATNEKLFF | TGTGCCAGTAGTATTAACATGGCAACTAATGAAAAACTGTTTTTT
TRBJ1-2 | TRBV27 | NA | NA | CASRGGTNYGYTF | TGTGCCAGCAGGGGTGGAACTAACTATGGCTACACCTTC
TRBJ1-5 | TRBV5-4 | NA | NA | CASSREGQPQHF | TGTGCCAGCAGCCGGGAGGGGCAGCCCCAGCATTTT
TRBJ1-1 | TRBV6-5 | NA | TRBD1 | CASSWDRATTEAFF | TGTGCCAGCAGTTGGGACAGGGCGACGACTGAAGCTTTCTTT
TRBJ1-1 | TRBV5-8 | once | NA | CATATATYTEAFF | TGTGCCACCGCGACGGCTACTTACACTGAAGCTTTCTTT
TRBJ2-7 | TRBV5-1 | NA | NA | CASSPTTGSYEQYF | TGCGCCAGCAGCCCCACGACAGGCTCCTACGAGCAGTACTTC
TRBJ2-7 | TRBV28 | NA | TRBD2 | CASISGGPLYEQYF | TGTGCCAGCATCTCGGGGGGGCCATTATACGAGCAGTACTTC
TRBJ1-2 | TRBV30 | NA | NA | CAWSRDRPYGYTF | TGTGCCTGGAGTCGGGACCGACCGTATGGCTACACCTTC
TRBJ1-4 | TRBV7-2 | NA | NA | CASSPGVREKLFF | TGTGCCAGCAGCCCCGGGGTTCGCGAAAAACTGTTTTTT
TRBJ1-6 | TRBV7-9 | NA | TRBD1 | CASSYQGAVSRSPLHF | TGTGCCAGCAGCTATCAGGGGGCCGTAAGTCGCTCACCCCTCCACTTT
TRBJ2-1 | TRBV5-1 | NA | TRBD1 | CASSPGTEINEQFF | TGCGCCAGCAGCCCCGGGACAGAAATCAATGAGCAGTTCTTC
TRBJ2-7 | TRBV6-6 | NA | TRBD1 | CASSYQGDSYEQYF | TGTGCCAGCAGTTACCAGGGGGACTCCTACGAGCAGTACTTC
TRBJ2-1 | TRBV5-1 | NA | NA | CASSFEGSGYNEQFF | TGCGCCAGCAGCTTTGAAGGGTCCGGGTACAATGAGCAGTTCTTC
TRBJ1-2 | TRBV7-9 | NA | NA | CASSRGIEGYTF | TGTGCCAGCAGCCGCGGCATCGAGGGCTACACCTTC
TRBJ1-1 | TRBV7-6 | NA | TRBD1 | CASSLGKGATEAFF | TGTGCCAGCAGCTTAGGTAAGGGGGCCACTGAAGCTTTCTTT